Detailed here is one T cell receptor (beta chain). The CDR3 runs 15 residues. The V gene lost 3 bases and the J gene lost 3 bases, with 10 bases spanning the gap. Germline loops: CDR1 SGHRS, CDR2 YFSETQ. These data belong to a study of blood T cell repertoires in COVID-19. About the research overall: T cells, B-cell-depleted T cells, or PBMCs provided the cDNA or gDNA that served as material.

Some clones are missing from TCRdb's copy, which holds only in-frame ones; the method was immunoSEQ multiplex PCR. The top ten hold 0.62% of the sample, which has more than 150,000 clones, 90% seen once. The sample taken for sequencing was peripheral blood. The origin of this receptor is a man aged 45-60 years with acute or convalescent COVID-19. This chain links TRBV5-1 with TRBJ1-6; D possibly corresponds to TRBD1 (6 bases). In DNA, the CDR3 is TGCGCCAGCAGCTCGGGACACGACTATAATTCACCCCTCCACTTT. As protein: CASSSGHDYNSPLHF.